The 31 T cell receptor beta chains presented below share a single source sample, sequenced in a study of cytomegalovirus exposure and HLA in healthy donors. Primers for the PCR totalled 60 Vbeta and 13 Jbeta. Repertoires were generated with immunoSEQ multiplex PCR, while TCRdb's copy carries only in-frame clones and drops some. The data show about 160,000 clones, with around 84% seen just once and around 3.1% held by the top ten. Input material: PBMCs. The receptors stem from a woman aged 40 to 50 in good health and CMV-seronegative.

The chain combines TRBV19 with TRBJ2-1; 12 positions match TRBD2. Per germline, CDR1 LNHDA and CDR2 SQIVND (reference sequence). This CDR3 has 17 residues. V trimming: 5 bases; J trimming: 2 bases; junction bases outside the gene matches: 7. The CDR3 is CASSSGGLAGTYNEQFF. CDR3 nucleotide sequence: TGTGCCAGTAGTTCTGGAGGACTAGCGGGGACCTACAATGAGCAGTTCTTC. The full variable domain, rest sourced from reference TRBV19 and TRBJ2-1, is DGGITQSPKYLFRKEGQNVTLSCEQNLNHDAMYWYRQDPGQGLRLIYYSQIVNDFQKGDIAEGYSVSREKKESFPLTVTSAQKNPTAFYLCASSSGGLAGTYNEQFFGPGTRLTVL.

The chain is built from TRBV29-1 and TRBJ2-5; TRBD2 aligns across 8 bases. Germline lookup yields CDR1 SQVTM and CDR2 ANQGSEA. The V gene end was trimmed by 4 bases and the J gene end by 5 bases; junction bases not matched to a gene: 18. This CDR3 contains 17 residues. DNA for the CDR3: TGCAGCGTTGGTATCGCTAGCGGGTTTTCATACAGGGAGACCCAGTACTTC. Amino acids: CSVGIASGFSYRETQYF.

The CDR3 spells CASSPRTGVNEQFF. The CDR3 nucleotides are TGTGCCAGCAGCCCCCGGACAGGGGTTAATGAGCAGTTCTTC. The genes are TRBV9 and TRBJ2-1; TRBD1 agrees at 9 bases. Per germline, CDR1 SGDLS and CDR2 YYNGEE. Trimming removed 4 bases from V and 7 bases from J; junction bases left unmatched: 6. The CDR3 sequence is 14 residues long. Together with reference TRBV9 and TRBJ2-1, the CDR3 gives the full variable domain: DSGVTQTPKHLITATGQRVTLRCSPRSGDLSVYWYQQSLDQGLQFLIQYYNGEERAKGNILERFSAQQFPDLHSELNLSSLELGDSALYFCASSPRTGVNEQFFGPGTRLTVL.

The DNA for the CDR3 is TGTGCCAGCAGTGCCAGGGACAGGAACACTGAAGCTTTCTTT. Residues: CASSARDRNTEAFF. V is TRBV6-5 and J is TRBJ1-1, with 7 bases identical to TRBD1. Germline V gene lookup returns CDR1 MNHEY and CDR2 SVGAGI. The CDR3 runs to 14 residues. Germline trimming cut 5 bases from V and 1 base from J; bases unmatched to any gene: 4.

The V and J genes are TRBV7-2 and TRBJ2-5; 7 bases map to TRBD1. The J call is uncertain, as TRBJ2-7 better fits the DNA end. This CDR3 contains 15 residues. In germline, CDR1 is SGHTA, CDR2 FQGNSA. The CDR3 nucleotides are TGTGCCAGCAGCTTAGCAGGACAGGAAGCCTACGAGCAGTACTTC. Protein product: CASSLAGQEAYEQYF.

The chain joins TRBV9 to TRBJ1-1, with 8 bases matching TRBD1. The CDR3 is 14 amino acids. Unmatched junction bases numbered 4, after V lost 2 bases and J lost 4 bases. Germline-derived CDR1 and CDR2 are SGDLS and YYNGEE. Here the CDR3 DNA reads TGTGCCAGCAGCGTTACAGGGGGTAGCACTGAAGCTTTCTTT. Protein: CASSVTGGSTEAFF.

This sequence joins TRBV11-3 and TRBJ1-1, with 11 bases aligning to TRBD1. The CDR3 loop spans 19 amino acids. The V gene's germline CDR1 is SGHNT and CDR2 YENEEA. V lost 1 base and J lost 4; bases outside the gene matches: 14. The CDR3 DNA reads TGTGCCAGCAGCTTAGGTGGGCTTGGGGACAGGGGGGTGGGCACTGAAGCTTTCTTT. Translated, it gives CASSLGGLGDRGVGTEAFF.

The V gene is TRBV6-1, the J gene TRBJ1-1; TRBD1 is a possible D gene (6 bases). CDR1 is MNHNS, CDR2 SASEGT, per germline. CDR3 length equals 14 residues. Between the trimmed V and J ends, which lost 6 bases and 1 base, there was a span of 12 bases. The CDR3, as DNA: TGTGCCAGCAGCGGGGACACTCGGAACACTGAAGCTTTCTTT. Translating gives CASSGDTRNTEAFF.

The chain joins TRBV5-6 to TRBJ2-5; TRBD2 agrees at 8 bases. Losses at the gene ends were 3 bases for V and 5 bases for J; bases not matched to a gene: 6. Germline CDR1 SGHDT, CDR2 YYEEEE. The CDR3 sequence is 14 residues long. The CDR3 region has the DNA TGTGCCAGCAGCTGGACTAGCAGATGGGAGACCCAGTACTTC. Protein: CASSWTSRWETQYF. Supplemented by reference TRBV5-6 and TRBJ2-5, the full variable domain reads DAGVTQSPTHLIKTRGQQVTLRCSPKSGHDTVSWYQQALGQGPQFIFQYYEEEERQRGNFPDRFSGHQFPNYSSELNVNALLLGDSALYLCASSWTSRWETQYFGPGTRLLVL.

This chain connects TRBV2 to TRBJ1-6; D is ambiguous. The CDR3 is 14 residues long. Germline CDR1 reads SNHLY; CDR2 reads FYNNEI. V was trimmed by 7 bases and J by 2 bases, leaving 9 bases between them. The CDR3 region has the DNA TGTGCCAGCACCTTGAGGGCCTATAATTCACCCCTCCACTTT. It yields the protein CASTLRAYNSPLHF.

The chain recombines TRBV12-5 with TRBJ2-3, with 7 bases matching TRBD2. Germline values: CDR1 LGHNT, CDR2 FRNRAP. This CDR3 region has 15 residues. V was clipped by 6 bases and J by 3 bases; unmatched bases: 9. CDR3 residues: CASGLTGGPTDTQYF. DNA for the CDR3: TGTGCTAGTGGGCTGACGGGGGGACCGACAGATACGCAGTATTTT.

V gene TRBV2 combines with J gene TRBJ1-1; no clear D gene. There are 15 residues in the CDR3. V was trimmed by 3 bases and J by 0 bases, leaving 11 bases between them. CDR1 SNHLY and CDR2 FYNNEI come from the germline V gene. CDR3 loop: CASSDTSTVNTEAFF. The CDR3 nucleotides are TGTGCCAGCAGTGATACCTCAACAGTGAACACTGAAGCTTTCTTT.

V is TRBV2 and J is TRBJ1-5; 7 nucleotides line up with TRBD1. V lost 5 bases, J lost 4 bases, and 5 bases stayed unmatched. Looked up from germline, CDR1 is SNHLY and CDR2 is FYNNEI. This CDR3 is 14 amino acids long. CDR3 amino acids: CASSLTGNNQPQHF. The CDR3 nucleotides are TGTGCCAGCAGTCTGACAGGGAATAATCAGCCCCAGCATTTT.

This clone is a singleton in its sample. The rearrangement uses TRBV5-1 and TRBJ2-3; 11 nucleotides match TRBD2. The CDR3 covers 15 residues. Germline CDR1 and CDR2: SGHRS and YFSETQ. The junction had 7 bases not matched to a gene; V was cut back by 4 bases and J by 6 bases. CDR3 loop: CASSQLAGAVDTQYF. In DNA, the CDR3 is TGCGCCAGCAGCCAACTAGCGGGGGCGGTGGATACGCAGTATTTT.

This rearrangement joins TRBV19 to TRBJ2-1; D gene unclear. The CDR3 covers 13 residues. Between the trimmed V and J ends, which lost 2 bases and 11 bases, there was a span of 13 bases. Germline loops: CDR1 LNHDA, CDR2 SQIVND (reference sequence). CDR3 sequence: CASSITASNQQFF. The CDR3 nucleotides read TGTGCCAGTAGTATAACAGCTTCGAACCAGCAGTTCTTC.

About this clone itself: An end of the junction does not agree with germline; a read error may underlie this. This CDR3 is CASSLTRGISDQPQHF. The CDR3 nucleotides are TGTGCCAGCAGCTTGACCAGGGGGATTAGCGATCAGCCCCAGCATTTT. The rearrangement uses TRBV5-8 and TRBJ1-5; 7 bases match TRBD1. CDR3 size: 16 residues. Germline CDR1 SGHTS, CDR2 YDEGEE.

V and J are TRBV18 and TRBJ1-1; D is undetermined. The V end lost 3 bases, the J end lost 10 bases, and 6 bases lay between the germline ends. Germline loops: CDR1 KGHSH, CDR2 LQKENI. The CDR3 is 10 amino acids. The CDR3 loop is CASSPERAFF. As DNA, the CDR3 is TGTGCCAGCTCACCGGAGCGAGCTTTCTTT.

This chain uses TRBV5-1 with TRBJ1-3; no clear D. Looked up from germline, CDR1 is SGHRS and CDR2 is YFSETQ. V was trimmed by 3 bases and J by 0 bases, leaving 13 bases between them. CDR3 length equals 16 residues. The DNA for the CDR3 is TGCGCCAGCAGCTCCTCTCTAGCCTTCTCTGGAAACACCATATATTTT. It codes for CASSSSLAFSGNTIYF.

This sequence joins TRBV25-1 and TRBJ2-7; 7 bases are shared with TRBD1. From germline, CDR1 is MGHDK and CDR2 SYGVNS. With 0 bases clipped from V and 9 bases from J, the junction kept 5 bases outside the gene matches. CDR3 length equals 13 residues. This CDR3 is CASSEYVQGVQYF. The DNA for the CDR3 is TGTGCCAGCAGTGAATATGTTCAGGGGGTGCAGTACTTC.

The J gene is TRBJ1-1, the V gene TRBV20-1; D gene unclear. CDR1 DFQATT and CDR2 SNEGSKA come from the germline V gene (reference sequence). Trimming took 6 bases from V and 7 from J, leaving 9 bases between them. The CDR3 is made up of 10 amino acids. CDR3 sequence (DNA): TGCAGTGCCGGAGCCATTGAAGCTTTCTTT. As protein: CSAGAIEAFF.

In its sample, this clone was seen once. V gene TRBV9 combines with J gene TRBJ2-5, with 7 bases aligning to TRBD2. This CDR3 has 14 residues. The ends lost 4 bases at V and 5 bases at J; junction bases unmatched: 8. CDR1 is SGDLS, CDR2 YYNGEE, per germline. CDR3 DNA sequence: TGTGCCAGCAGCCCCGCGACTAGCACGGAGACCCAGTACTTC. Its protein product is CASSPATSTETQYF.

This clone appeared a few times. The V and J genes are TRBV5-5 and TRBJ2-7; 8 nucleotides align to TRBD2. CDR3 length equals 15 residues. The V gene's germline CDR1 is SGHKS and CDR2 YYEKEE (reference sequence). V shed 0 bases, J shed 2 bases, and the junction held 4 bases outside the gene matches. This CDR3 is CASSLDAGGTYEQYF. CDR3 sequence (DNA): TGTGCCAGCAGCTTGGATGCGGGGGGCACCTACGAGCAGTACTTC.

This chain connects TRBV29-1 to TRBJ2-3, with a tentative D call TRBD1 (5 bases). V was pared by 5 bases and J by 0 bases, with 9 bases between. The CDR3 consists of 13 residues. Germline V gives CDR1 SQVTM, CDR2 ANQGSEA. This chain's CDR3 is CSVRAGSTDTQYF. CDR3 nucleotide sequence: TGCAGCGTTAGGGCAGGGAGCACAGATACGCAGTATTTT.

There are a few counts of this clone. V gene TRBV7-8 combines with J gene TRBJ2-3; 11 nucleotides align to TRBD2. Trimming cost V 3 bases and J 6 bases; bases outside gene matches: 5. Germline lookup yields CDR1 SGHVS and CDR2 FQNEAQ. The CDR3 loop spans 15 amino acids. The CDR3 region has the DNA TGTGCCAGCAGCTTTAGCGGGGGGGCGTCGGATACGCAGTATTTT. It encodes CASSFSGGASDTQYF.

This sequence joins TRBV7-3 and TRBJ2-3, with 8 bases that match TRBD1. The CDR3 length is 14 residues. Germline trimming cut 5 bases from V and 1 base from J; bases unmatched to any gene: 2. Germline CDR1 reads SGHTA; CDR2 reads FQGTGA. The CDR3 spells CASSETGGTDTQYF. Here the CDR3 DNA reads TGTGCCAGCAGCGAGACAGGGGGCACAGATACGCAGTATTTT.

This clone was found a few times. The V call is TRBV7-3, the J call TRBJ1-4, with D tentatively TRBD1 (6 bases). Germline V gene data show CDR1 as SGHTA and CDR2 as FQGTGA. V dropped 5 bases and J dropped 10 bases, with 23 bases sitting between them. The CDR3 has 16 amino acids. The chain's CDR3 is CASSGSEGGEWGKLFF. CDR3 nucleotides: TGTGCCAGCAGCGGATCTGAAGGGGGTGAATGGGGAAAACTGTTTTTT.

This chain's CDR3 is CASSLGTGLDYGYTF. As DNA, the CDR3 is TGTGCCAGCAGCTTAGGGACAGGGTTAGACTATGGCTACACCTTC. J is TRBJ1-2 and V is TRBV7-3; TRBD1 agrees at 9 bases. The germline gives CDR1 SGHTA, CDR2 FQGTGA. J was trimmed by 3 bases and V by 2 bases; bases with no gene match: 4. The CDR3 totals 15 residues. Based on the CDR3 plus reference TRBV7-3 and TRBJ1-2, the full variable domain is GAGVSQTPSNKVTEKGKYVELRCDPISGHTALYWYRQSLGQGPEFLIYFQGTGAADDSGLPNDRFFAVRPEGSVSTLKIQRTERGDSAVYLCASSLGTGLDYGYTFGSGTRLTVV.

The chain combines TRBV5-1 with TRBJ1-5; D unclear. The ends were cut back, 0 bases at V and 5 bases at J, with 6 bases in the middle. Germline values: CDR1 SGHRS, CDR2 YFSETQ. This CDR3 spans 13 amino acids. CDR3 bases: TGCGCCAGCAGCTTGGCTGTCGATCAGCCCCAGCATTTT. Translating it yields CASSLAVDQPQHF.

The chain carries TRBV2 and TRBJ2-5, with D possibly TRBD2 on 5 matching bases. V lost 6 bases, J lost 6 bases, and 17 bases lay in between. The CDR3 sequence is 14 residues long. Germline lookup yields CDR1 SNHLY and CDR2 FYNNEI. CDR3 sequence: CASRLDPEDKTQYF. The DNA for the CDR3 is TGTGCCAGCAGATTAGACCCGGAGGATAAGACCCAGTACTTC.

This rearrangement joins TRBV7-9 to TRBJ2-7, with D uncertain. CDR1 is SEHNR and CDR2 is FQNEAQ in the germline V gene (reference sequence). The CDR3 spans 13 residues. Between the trimmed V and J ends, which lost 5 bases and 6 bases, there was a span of 14 bases. DNA of the CDR3: TGTGCCAGCAGCCCAAACCAGTCCCCCGAGCAGTACTTC. Translation gives CASSPNQSPEQYF.

V is TRBV5-1 and J is TRBJ1-1; 8 nucleotides agree with TRBD1. Unmatched junction bases numbered 11, after V lost 3 bases and J lost 1 base. Germline V lookup: CDR1 SGHRS, CDR2 YFSETQ. The CDR3 loop spans 17 amino acids. CDR3 nucleotides: TGCGCCAGCAGCTCCCTACCGGGACAGGAGCAGAACACTGAAGCTTTCTTT. Protein product: CASSSLPGQEQNTEAFF.